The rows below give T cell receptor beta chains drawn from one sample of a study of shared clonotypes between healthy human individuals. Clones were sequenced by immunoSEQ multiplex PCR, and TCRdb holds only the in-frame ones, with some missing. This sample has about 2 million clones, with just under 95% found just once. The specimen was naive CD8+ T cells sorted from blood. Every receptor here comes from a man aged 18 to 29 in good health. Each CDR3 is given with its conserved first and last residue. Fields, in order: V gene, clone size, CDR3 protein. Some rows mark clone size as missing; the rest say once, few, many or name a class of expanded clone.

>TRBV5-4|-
CASSWTSGSFKNEQFF
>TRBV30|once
CAWSALWGTEAFF
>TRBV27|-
CASSSGLAGVHEQFF
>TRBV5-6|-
CASSLRGDNEQFF
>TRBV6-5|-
CASSYFNTNTEAFF
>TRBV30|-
CAWNWDTDTEAFF
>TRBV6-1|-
CASSESPVNTDTQYF
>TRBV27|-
CASSLVGGGETQYF
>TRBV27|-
CASSLSSGDSYNEQFF
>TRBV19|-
CASREDYGWTEAFF
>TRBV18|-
CASSRSTDTQYF
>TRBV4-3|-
CASSQEIGPGDTIYF
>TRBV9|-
CASSVDPEITPYGYTF
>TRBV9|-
CASSGNRAGQEDNEQFF
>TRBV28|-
CASTRTGSHTGELFF
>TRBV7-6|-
CASSLRTESTDTQYF
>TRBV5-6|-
CASSLPLNSGTYGYTF
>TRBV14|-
CASSRSTSGRAYEQFF
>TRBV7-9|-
CASSLSSQGARKETQYF
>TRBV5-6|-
CASSLVSTGGNTDTQYF
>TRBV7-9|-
CASSPPMNTEAFF
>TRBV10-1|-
CASSESRGGLGNTEAFF
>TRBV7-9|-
CASSLNVNTEAFF
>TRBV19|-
CASSIGRAGITEAFF
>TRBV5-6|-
CASSWGDGQPQHF
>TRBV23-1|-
CASSQLLYSGNTIYF
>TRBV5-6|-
CASSLQGGSNQPQHF
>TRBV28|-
CASSPGRGYEQYF
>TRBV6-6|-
CASSPLAGSAYEQYF
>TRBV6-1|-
CASGEKGRPGQYF
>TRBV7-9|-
CASSLGDSLSYEQYF
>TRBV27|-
CASSYTAGGVRNEQFF
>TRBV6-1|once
CASTEVGTSGRYEQYF